The sequence of this TCR beta chain was determined in a study of blood T cell repertoires in COVID-19 (dated by TCRdb to 2020 to 2022). For the wider study: Collaborator samples came from the United States, Italy and Spain and covered acute and convalescent phases of COVID-19. The prospective study material was composed of cDNA or gDNA derived from T cells, B-cell-depleted T cells, or PBMCs. Deeply sampled blood TCRbeta repertoires from subjects exposed to, actively infected with, or recovered from COVID-19 were included in the dataset. The repertoires were made available in a free public database intended to serve as a resource for research on the immune response to SARS-CoV-2. Samples were obtained from the ongoing ImmuneRACE study (first 160 participants) and from approximately 1,200 subjects provided by 6 global collaborators. The sample metadata nearly always contained a de-identified subject ID, COVID-19 status, age in years and sex. Where available, HLA class I and class II types were taken from metadata supplied by the sample provider and were not determined by assay-based typing. Overall results and qualifications from the work: The quantity of clinical and demographic metadata differed by source and by participant and was supplied without curation.

At one collaborating source in Seattle, patients were enrolled during active infection and were followed longitudinally through the course of disease. Each collaborating institution followed its own protocols to collect whole blood in K2EDTA tubes. For TCRbeta analysis, collaborators shipped samples as frozen whole blood, isolated PBMCs, or DNA extracted from either of those sample types. The immunoSEQ Assay, a bias-controlled multiplex PCR, was used to amplify TCRbeta CDR3 regions from genomic DNA. In the original analysis: The number of nucleated cells in each sample was estimated by amplification of reference gene primers within the assay. Sequence reads were collapsed and filtered to measure the absolute abundance of every unique TCRbeta CDR3 rearrangement. Productive Simpson clonality was computed per sample as the square root of Simpson's diversity index over productive rearrangements. TCRdb obtained this table from immuneACCESS and retained in-frame rearrangements with V and J assigned. These tables miss some clones; where compared with another copy, unresolved V genes account for less than half of the shortfall, and the remainder is unexplained. The V and J calls and clone size were taken over from that table, and D and trimming were inferred from the DNA. Within this sample are about 350,000 clones, with about 92% of them counted one time only. The top ten clonotypes cover less than 5% of the sample.

Of note for this clone: Its target antigen remains unknown. No much larger clonotype is one base removed from it; base qualities were not supplied.

Sequenced material: peripheral blood. The source of this sequence is a woman aged 60 to 75 with COVID-19, enrolled during active disease.

The DNA sequence follows: TGTGCCAGCAGCTTCGGTGCGGCTGGGACTGAAGCTTTCTTT. Its translation reads: CASSFGAAGTEAFF. The V and J segments used are TRBV7-8 and TRBJ1-1; no D segment can be confidently identified. Trimming removed 3 bases from V and 5 bases from J, leaving 13 bases between the germline ends. The germline V gene provides CDR1 SGHVS and CDR2 FQNEAQ. The CDR3 starts with the cysteine, ends with the phenylalanine, and has 14 residues. The CDR3 DNA has 42 bases and is translated from base 1. Joined to the reference TRBV7-8 and TRBJ1-1 proteins, this CDR3 gives the full variable domain: GAGVSQSPRYKVAKRGQDVALRCDPISGHVSLFWYQQALGQGPEFLTYFQNEAQLDKSGLPSDRFFAERPEGSVSTLKIQRTQQEDSAVYLCASSFGAAGTEAFFGQGTRLTVV.